The following is a T cell receptor beta chain sequence with its context. Clones were sequenced by immunoSEQ multiplex PCR, and TCRdb holds only the in-frame ones, with some missing. The sample consists of 2 million to 2.5 million clones, under 97% of them appearing once. CDR3 length: 13 amino acids. V lost 0 bases, J lost 5 bases, and 6 bases lay in between. From germline, CDR1 is SGHRS and CDR2 YFSETQ. This entry is derived from a study of shared clonotypes between healthy human individuals. The genes are TRBV5-1 and TRBJ2-1; D uncertain. What was sequenced was naive CD4+ T cells sorted from blood. Subset of the sample: CD45RA+ positively selected. The source is a man between 18 and 29 years old in good health. The CDR3 reads CASSLAWNNEQFF. In DNA, the CDR3 is TGCGCCAGCAGCTTGGCCTGGAACAATGAGCAGTTCTTC.